This T cell receptor (beta chain) was profiled in a study of T cell responses to AZD1222 COVID-19 vaccine. TCRdb's copy holds only in-frame clones and misses some; the assay was immunoSEQ multiplex PCR. The sample includes about 110,000 clones, 85% to 95% of them seen just once. The table lists this clone with a few counts. Its antigen is unidentified. Other DNA sequences of this sample code for an identical CDR3. Whole-study findings and limits: Seropositive AZD1222 recipients at baseline numbered only five to seven. Clonal diversity was possibly underestimated; the donors were predominantly white British and more often female. Spike-specific TCR breadth and depth were elevated following two AZD1222 doses.

The V end was cut by 0 bases, the J end by 3 bases, with 5 bases between. CDR3 length equals 13 residues. Germline V gene lookup returns CDR1 SGHAT and CDR2 FQNNGV. This clonotype was sampled from an adult in good health. The chain couples TRBV11-2 to TRBJ1-2; unclear D gene. The material was peripheral blood, obtained on day 0 of AZD1222 vaccination. The CDR3 sequence is CASSLEGYYGYTF. The CDR3 region has the DNA TGTGCCAGCAGCTTAGAAGGGTACTATGGCTACACCTTC.